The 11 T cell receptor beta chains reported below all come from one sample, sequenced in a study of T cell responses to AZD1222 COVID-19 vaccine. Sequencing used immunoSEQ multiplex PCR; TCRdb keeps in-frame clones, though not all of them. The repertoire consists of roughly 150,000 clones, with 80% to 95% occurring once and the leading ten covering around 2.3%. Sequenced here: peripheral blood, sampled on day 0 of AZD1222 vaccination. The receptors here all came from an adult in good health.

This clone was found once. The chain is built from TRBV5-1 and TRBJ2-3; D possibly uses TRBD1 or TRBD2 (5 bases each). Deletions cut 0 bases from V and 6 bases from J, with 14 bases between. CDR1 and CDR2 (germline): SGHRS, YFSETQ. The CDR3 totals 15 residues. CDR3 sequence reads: CASSLALVGEDTQYF. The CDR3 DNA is TGCGCCAGCAGCTTGGCCTTGGTAGGGGAGGATACGCAGTATTTT.

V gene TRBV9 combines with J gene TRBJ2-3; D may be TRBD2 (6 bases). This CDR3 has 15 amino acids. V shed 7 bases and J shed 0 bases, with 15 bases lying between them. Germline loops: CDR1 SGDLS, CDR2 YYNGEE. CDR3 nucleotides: TGTGCCAGCCGACGTGGAGGGCATAGCACAGATACGCAGTATTTT. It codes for CASRRGGHSTDTQYF.

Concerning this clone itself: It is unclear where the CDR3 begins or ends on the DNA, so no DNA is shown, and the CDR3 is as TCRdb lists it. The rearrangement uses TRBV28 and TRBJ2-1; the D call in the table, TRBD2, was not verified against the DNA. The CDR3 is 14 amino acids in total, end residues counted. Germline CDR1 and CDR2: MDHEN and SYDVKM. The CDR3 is CASSSSSVHNEQFF.

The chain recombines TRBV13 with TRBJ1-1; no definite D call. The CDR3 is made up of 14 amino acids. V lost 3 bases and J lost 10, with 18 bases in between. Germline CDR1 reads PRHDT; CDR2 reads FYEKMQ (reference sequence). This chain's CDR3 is CASSFWAYGEGAFF. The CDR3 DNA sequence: TGTGCCAGCAGCTTTTGGGCTTACGGGGAGGGAGCTTTCTTT.

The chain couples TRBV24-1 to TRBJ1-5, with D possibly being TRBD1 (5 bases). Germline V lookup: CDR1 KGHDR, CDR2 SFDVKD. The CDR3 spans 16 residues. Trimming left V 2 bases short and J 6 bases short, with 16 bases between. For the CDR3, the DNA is TGTGCCACCAGTGATTCGGCGGGGCTGGTCCCTCAGCCCCAGCATTTT. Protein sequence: CATSDSAGLVPQPQHF.

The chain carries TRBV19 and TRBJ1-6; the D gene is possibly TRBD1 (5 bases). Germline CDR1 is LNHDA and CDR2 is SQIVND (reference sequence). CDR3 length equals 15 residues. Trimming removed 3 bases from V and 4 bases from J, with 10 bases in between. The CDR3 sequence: CASSIPGRYNSPLHF. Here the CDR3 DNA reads TGTGCCAGTAGTATTCCGGGACGTTATAATTCACCCCTCCACTTT.

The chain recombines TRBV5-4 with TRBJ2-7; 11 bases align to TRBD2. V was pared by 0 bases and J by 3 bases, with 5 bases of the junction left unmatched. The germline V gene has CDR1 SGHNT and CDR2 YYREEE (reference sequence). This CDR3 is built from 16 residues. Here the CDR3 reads CASSLAFTSGGYEQYF. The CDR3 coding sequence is TGTGCCAGCAGCTTGGCTTTCACTAGCGGGGGCTACGAGCAGTACTTC.

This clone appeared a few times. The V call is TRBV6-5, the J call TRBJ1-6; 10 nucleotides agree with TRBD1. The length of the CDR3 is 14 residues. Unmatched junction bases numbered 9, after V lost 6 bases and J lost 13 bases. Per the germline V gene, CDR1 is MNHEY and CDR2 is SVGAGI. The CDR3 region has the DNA TGTGCCAGCAGAGTAGACAGGGGGCATTTTCCCCTCCACTTT. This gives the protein CASRVDRGHFPLHF.

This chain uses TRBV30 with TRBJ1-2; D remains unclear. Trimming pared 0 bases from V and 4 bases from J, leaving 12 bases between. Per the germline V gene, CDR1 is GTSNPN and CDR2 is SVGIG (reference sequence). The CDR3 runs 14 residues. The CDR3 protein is CAWSVKQLAYGYTF. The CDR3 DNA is TGTGCCTGGAGTGTAAAACAGCTCGCCTATGGCTACACCTTC.

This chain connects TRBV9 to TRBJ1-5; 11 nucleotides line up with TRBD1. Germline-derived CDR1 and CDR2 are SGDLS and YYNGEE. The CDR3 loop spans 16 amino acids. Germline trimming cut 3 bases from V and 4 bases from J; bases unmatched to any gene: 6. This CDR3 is CASSAGTGGKNQPQHF. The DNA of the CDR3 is TGTGCCAGCAGCGCAGGGACAGGGGGGAAGAATCAGCCCCAGCATTTT.

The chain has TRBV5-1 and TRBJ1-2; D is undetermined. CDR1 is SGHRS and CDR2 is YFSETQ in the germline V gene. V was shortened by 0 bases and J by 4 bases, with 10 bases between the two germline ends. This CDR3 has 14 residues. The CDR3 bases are TGCGCCAGCAGCTTGGATATGGCCGGCTATGGCTACACCTTC. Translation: CASSLDMAGYGYTF.